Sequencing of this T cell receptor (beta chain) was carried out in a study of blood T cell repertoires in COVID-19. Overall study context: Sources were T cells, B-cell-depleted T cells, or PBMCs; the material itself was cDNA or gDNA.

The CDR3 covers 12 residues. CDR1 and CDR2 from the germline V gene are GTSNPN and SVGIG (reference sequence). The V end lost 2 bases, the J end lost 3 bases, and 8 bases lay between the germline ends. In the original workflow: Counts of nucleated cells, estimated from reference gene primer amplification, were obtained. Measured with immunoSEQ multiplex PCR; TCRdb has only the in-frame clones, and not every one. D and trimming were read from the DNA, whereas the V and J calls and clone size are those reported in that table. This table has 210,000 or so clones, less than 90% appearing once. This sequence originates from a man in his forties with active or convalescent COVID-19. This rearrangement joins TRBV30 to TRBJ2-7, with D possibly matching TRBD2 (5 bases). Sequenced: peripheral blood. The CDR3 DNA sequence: TGTGCCTGGAGTAGCGGATACTACGAGCAGTACTTC. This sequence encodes CAWSSGYYEQYF.